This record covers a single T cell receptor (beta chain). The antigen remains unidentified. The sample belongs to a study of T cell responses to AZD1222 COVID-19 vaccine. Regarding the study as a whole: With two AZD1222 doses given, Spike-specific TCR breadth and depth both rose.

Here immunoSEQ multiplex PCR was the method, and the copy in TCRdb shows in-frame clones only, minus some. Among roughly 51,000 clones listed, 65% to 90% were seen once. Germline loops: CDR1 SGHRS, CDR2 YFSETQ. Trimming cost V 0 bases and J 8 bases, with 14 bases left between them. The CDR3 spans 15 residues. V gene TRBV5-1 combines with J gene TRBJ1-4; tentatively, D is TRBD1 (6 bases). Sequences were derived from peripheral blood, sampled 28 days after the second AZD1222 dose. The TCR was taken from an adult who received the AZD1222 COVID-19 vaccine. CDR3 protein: CASSLAQGVGEKLFF. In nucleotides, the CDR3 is TGCGCCAGCAGCTTGGCACAGGGAGTTGGCGAAAAACTGTTTTTT. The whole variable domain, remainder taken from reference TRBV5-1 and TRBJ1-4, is KAGVTQTPRYLIKTRGQQVTLSCSPISGHRSVSWYQQTPGQGLQFLFEYFSETQRNKGNFPGRFSGRQFSNSRSEMNVSTLELGDSALYLCASSLAQGVGEKLFFGSGTQLSVL.